These 15 T cell receptor beta chains came from one sample sequenced in a study of cytomegalovirus exposure and HLA in healthy donors (dated by TCRdb to about 2017). Receptor amplification or capture employed the immunoSEQ multiplex PCR assay. A mixture of 60 forward primers for TCR Vbeta segments and 13 reverse primers for TCR Jbeta segments was used in the multiplex PCR. TCRdb took this table from immuneACCESS and kept in-frame rearrangements with V and J called. Such tables lack part of the clones; where checked against another copy, unresolved V genes explain under half of the gap, and the rest is unexplained. The sample table holds approximately 76,000 clones, of which 73% were seen once. The ten largest clones capture approximately 16% of the sample. The sample was PBMCs. The source of these receptors is a woman between 40 and 50 years old in good health and CMV-seropositive.

This clone was counted between two and nine times. V usage is TRBV5-1 and J usage is TRBJ2-1, with TRBD2 identical over 8 bases. Germline CDR1 is SGHRS and CDR2 is YFSETQ. V shed 5 bases, J shed 0 bases, and the junction held 7 bases outside the gene matches. This CDR3 spans 16 amino acids. The CDR3 region is CASRLTSGVSYNEQFF. The CDR3 coding sequence is TGCGCCAGCAGGCTTACTAGCGGAGTCTCCTACAATGAGCAGTTCTTC.

The chain couples TRBV11-1 to TRBJ1-3; 7 bases match TRBD1. The length of the CDR3 is 14 residues. V gave up 5 bases and J gave up 3 bases; unmatched junction bases: 4. Looked up from germline, CDR1 is SGHAT and CDR2 is FQDESV (reference sequence). CDR3 coding DNA: TGTGCCAGCAGCCAACAGGGGAATGGAAACACCATATATTTT. Protein product: CASSQQGNGNTIYF.

The chain has TRBV19 and TRBJ2-1; tentative D call: TRBD2 (7 bases). With 5 bases removed from V and 9 bases from J, the gap between germline ends came to 20 bases. This CDR3 is built from 15 residues. Germline V CDR1 and CDR2: LNHDA, SQIVND (reference sequence). The CDR3 protein is CASSPGGGGVAEQFF. CDR3 bases: TGTGCCAGTAGTCCCGGGGGCGGGGGCGTAGCTGAGCAGTTCTTC.

J is TRBJ2-2 and V is TRBV15; the D gene is possibly TRBD1 (5 bases). The germline CDR1 and CDR2 sequences are LNHNV and YYDKDF (reference sequence). The CDR3 is 15 amino acids. Trimming removed 1 base at V and 1 base at J, with 7 bases between. The CDR3: CATSRGTLNTGELFF. CDR3 in DNA: TGTGCCACCAGCAGAGGGACACTGAACACCGGGGAGCTGTTTTTT.

The chain combines TRBV7-2 with TRBJ1-1; no firm D call. The ends were cut back, 5 bases at V and 1 base at J, with 14 bases in the middle. This CDR3 has 15 amino acids. Germline V CDR1 and CDR2: SGHTA, FQGNSA. The CDR3: CASSREGGKNTEAFF. The CDR3 nucleotides read TGTGCCAGCAGCCGCGAGGGTGGGAAGAACACTGAAGCTTTCTTT.

The chain is built from TRBV5-8 and TRBJ1-1, with TRBD1 as a possible D gene (5 bases). The ends were cut back, 1 base at V and 4 bases at J, with 11 bases in the middle. Germline lookup yields CDR1 SGHTS and CDR2 YDEGEE. This CDR3 spans 14 amino acids. DNA for the CDR3: TGTGCCAGCAGCTTGCAGGGTATCGGCACTGAAGCTTTCTTT. It specifies CASSLQGIGTEAFF.

This rearrangement joins TRBV19 to TRBJ1-1; TRBD1 might be the D (6 bases). CDR1 and CDR2 (germline): LNHDA, SQIVND (reference sequence). This CDR3 has 18 amino acids. The V and J ends lost 7 bases and 1 base respectively, with 25 bases between them. As DNA, the CDR3 is TGTGCCAGTACCGATTGGGGGCGGGGGCGCTCTTCGAACACTGAAGCTTTCTTT. Protein product: CASTDWGRGRSSNTEAFF.

This clone was counted a single time. This rearrangement joins TRBV18 to TRBJ2-1; 16 bases agree with TRBD2. V lost 3 bases to trimming and J lost 8 bases; unmatched junction nucleotides: 7. Germline CDR1 KGHSH, CDR2 LQKENI. The CDR3 is made up of 17 amino acids. DNA for the CDR3: TGTGCCAGCTCACCCCCGGGACTAGCGGGAGGGCCCCATGAGCAGTTCTTC. It yields the protein CASSPPGLAGGPHEQFF.

This chain joins TRBV7-2 and TRBJ2-1; 9 bases match TRBD2. The germline gives CDR1 SGHTA, CDR2 FQGNSA. The CDR3 is 16 amino acids. Trimming removed 0 bases from V and 0 bases from J; junction bases left unmatched: 0. CDR3: CASSLASGSSYNEQFF. The CDR3 nucleotides read TGTGCCAGCAGCTTAGCTAGCGGGAGCTCCTACAATGAGCAGTTCTTC. Full variable domain (outside the CDR3, taken from reference TRBV7-2 and TRBJ2-1): GAGVSQSPSNKVTEKGKDVELRCDPISGHTALYWYRQSLGQGLEFLIYFQGNSAPDKSGLPSDRFSAERTGGSVSTLTIQRTQQEDSAVYLCASSLASGSSYNEQFFGPGTRLTVL.

This rearrangement joins TRBV10-2 to TRBJ2-7; 9 bases fit TRBD1. From germline, CDR1 is WSHSY and CDR2 SAAADI. This CDR3 has 13 residues. Losses at the gene ends were 6 bases for V and 4 bases for J; bases not matched to a gene: 4. The CDR3 reads CASRAGQGYEQYF. CDR3 bases: TGCGCCAGCAGAGCGGGACAGGGTTACGAGCAGTACTTC.

On this clone itself: This likely comes from a read error, as the CDR3 has no conserved phenylalanine or tryptophan at its end. The gene calls are TRBV6-5 and TRBJ1-5, with 7 positions matching TRBD1. The germline gives CDR1 MNHEY, CDR2 SVGAGI. The V gene end was trimmed by 7 bases and the J gene end by 5 bases; junction bases not matched to a gene: 8. The CDR3 sequence is 14 residues long. For the CDR3, the DNA is TGTGCCAGCACCCCAACCCAGGGGGATCAGCCCCAGCATGTT. Protein: CASTPTQGDQPQHV.

This clone was detected a few times. This rearrangement joins TRBV2 to TRBJ1-6; 8 nucleotides agree with TRBD1. The junction had 3 bases not matched to a gene; V was cut back by 7 bases and J by 7 bases. This CDR3 is built from 13 residues. Germline loops: CDR1 SNHLY, CDR2 FYNNEI. The CDR3 sequence is CASTRDRNSPLHF. CDR3 DNA sequence: TGTGCCAGCACGCGGGACAGGAATTCACCCCTCCACTTT.

This clone has just a few counts. The chain employs TRBV9 and TRBJ2-5; perhaps TRBD2 as D (5 bases). Germline V gives CDR1 SGDLS, CDR2 YYNGEE. CDR3 length: 14 amino acids. V was shortened by 6 bases and J by 4 bases, with 16 bases between the two germline ends. The CDR3 DNA reads as TGTGCCAGCACCCCATGGGAGCTTCCAGAGACCCAGTACTTC. It yields the protein CASTPWELPETQYF. Supplemented by reference TRBV9 and TRBJ2-5, the full variable domain reads DSGVTQTPKHLITATGQRVTLRCSPRSGDLSVYWYQQSLDQGLQFLIQYYNGEERAKGNILERFSAQQFPDLHSELNLSSLELGDSALYFCASTPWELPETQYFGPGTRLLVL.

V usage is TRBV7-2 and J usage is TRBJ1-4, with D maybe TRBD1 (6 bases). Trimming left V 5 bases short and J 0 bases short, with 10 bases between. Germline lookup yields CDR1 SGHTA and CDR2 FQGNSA. The CDR3 length is 15 residues. The CDR3 nucleotides are TGTGCCAGCAGCGGCAACAGGGCAACTAATGAAAAACTGTTTTTT. It yields the protein CASSGNRATNEKLFF.

This clone was observed a single time. J is TRBJ1-1 and V is TRBV11-2, with unresolved D. V lost 6 bases to trimming and J lost 5 bases, with 16 bases between them. Germline-derived CDR1 and CDR2 are SGHAT and FQNNGV. The CDR3 spans 14 residues. The CDR3 spells CASSRLEGSTEAFF. The CDR3 nucleotides are TGTGCCAGCAGTCGTTTGGAGGGCAGTACTGAAGCTTTCTTT.